The TCR beta chain under discussion was sequenced for a study of blood T cell repertoires in COVID-19. Study information: The United States, Italy and Spain supplied acute and convalescent COVID-19 samples.

V lost 6 bases, J lost 8 bases, and 22 bases lay in between. The germline V gene encodes CDR1 MNHEY and CDR2 SVGEGT. CDR3 length: 16 amino acids. How the authors handled the data: Cell counts per sample came from amplifying reference gene primers. The method was immunoSEQ multiplex PCR; TCRdb's version includes in-frame clones alone and lacks a portion of them. D and trimming come from the DNA, and the V and J calls and clone size come from that table. The sample lists roughly 80,000 clones; over 75% were seen once. The sample consisted of peripheral blood. The TCR comes from a woman between 70 and 85 years old with acute or convalescent COVID-19. The chain recombines TRBV6-2 or TRBV6-3 with TRBJ2-2; a weak D match, TRBD2 (7 bases). The CDR3 bases are TGTGCCAGCAGCCCCGCGGGGGCCCTCGGACCGGGGGAGCTGTTTTTT. Translated: CASSPAGALGPGELFF.